The sequence of this TCR beta chain was determined in a study of blood T cell repertoires in COVID-19. Study-level information: The United States, Italy and Spain supplied acute and convalescent COVID-19 samples.

Original processing methods: Amplification of reference gene primers provided the estimated nucleated cell counts. Data came from immunoSEQ multiplex PCR; TCRdb stores just in-frame clones and leaves some out. V, J and clone size reflect that table, while D and trimming were determined from the DNA. The repertoire has about 100,000 clones, less than 95% of them found once; the top ten carry 5.1%. The germline V gene encodes CDR1 LGHNA and CDR2 YSLEER. Trimming at V came to 4 bases and at J to 6 bases, leaving 4 bases not matched to a gene. This CDR3 is built from 13 residues. The chain has TRBV4-3 and TRBJ1-2, with TRBD1 identical over 8 bases. Source material: peripheral blood. This clonotype was obtained from a man aged 50 to 59 with acute or convalescent COVID-19. CDR3 sequence (DNA): TGCGCCAGCAGCCCCGACAGGGGAAATGGCTACACCTTC. Translated, it gives CASSPDRGNGYTF.